The 16 T cell receptor beta chains below all came from one sample that was sequenced in a study of cytomegalovirus exposure and HLA in healthy donors. Vbeta (60) and Jbeta (13) primers were used in the PCR. Sequenced by immunoSEQ multiplex PCR; TCRdb stores in-frame clones only, minus some. The table has roughly 200,000 clones, 65% to 90% seen once. Input material: PBMCs. The receptor source for this set is a woman in her 50s in good health and CMV-seronegative.

The chain has TRBV28 and TRBJ2-7; 11 bases are shared with TRBD1. This CDR3 has 14 residues. The V segment lost 5 bases and the J segment 5 bases; nucleotides outside the gene matches: 5. CDR1 and CDR2 (germline): MDHEN, SYDVKM. The CDR3 sequence: CASSLPGQGDEQYF. The CDR3 nucleotides read TGTGCCAGCAGTCTTCCGGGACAGGGGGACGAGCAGTACTTC.

The V and J genes are TRBV11-2 and TRBJ1-2; possible D gene TRBD1, 5 bases. The V gene's germline CDR1 is SGHAT and CDR2 FQNNGV. V lost 1 base and J 4 bases, leaving 10 bases between the germline ends. This CDR3 region has 14 residues. The CDR3 here is CASSLAWGSYGYTF. CDR3 nucleotide sequence: TGTGCCAGCAGCTTAGCCTGGGGCAGCTATGGCTACACCTTC. The full variable domain, in which reference TRBV11-2 and TRBJ1-2 provide the parts outside the CDR3, is EAGVAQSPRYKIIEKRQSVAFWCNPISGHATLYWYQQILGQGPKLLIQFQNNGVVDDSQLPKDRFSAERLKGVDSTLKIQPAKLEDSAVYLCASSLAWGSYGYTFGSGTRLTVV.

The CDR3 protein is CATLAGVRETQYF. In DNA form, the CDR3 reads TGTGCCACTTTAGCGGGAGTACGGGAGACCCAGTACTTC. The chain links TRBV2 to TRBJ2-5; TRBD2 agrees at 9 bases. The CDR3 is 13 residues long. From germline, CDR1 is SNHLY and CDR2 FYNNEI. With 10 bases clipped from V and 5 bases from J, the junction kept 8 bases outside the gene matches.

This chain connects TRBV15 to TRBJ2-1, with 7 bases lining up with TRBD1. The CDR3 consists of 15 residues. Trimming took 7 bases from V and 7 from J; bases not matched to a gene: 13. The germline gives CDR1 LNHNV, CDR2 YYDKDF (reference sequence). The CDR3 DNA reads as TGTGCCACCACCTCGGGACAGCTCACAGGGAATGAGCAGTTCTTC. The encoded protein is CATTSGQLTGNEQFF. Full variable domain (missing parts from reference TRBV15 and TRBJ2-1): DAMVIQNPRYQVTQFGKPVTLSCSQTLNHNVMYWYQQKSSQAPKLLFHYYDKDFNNEADTPDNFQSRRPNTSFCFLDIRSPGLGDTAMYLCATTSGQLTGNEQFFGPGTRLTVL.

V is TRBV4-2 and J is TRBJ1-4; D might be TRBD1 (5 bases). V lost 2 bases and J 6 bases, leaving 16 bases between the germline ends. This CDR3 spans 16 amino acids. Germline-derived CDR1 and CDR2 are LGHNA and YNFKEQ. The CDR3 DNA reads TGTGCCAGCAGCCAACCCTTGGGACTAGGAGATGAAAAACTGTTTTTT. Its translation is CASSQPLGLGDEKLFF.

Regarding this clone: Other DNA sequences from this sample encode an identical CDR3 as well. This chain joins TRBV7-2 and TRBJ2-5; tentative D call: TRBD2 (6 bases). Trimming took off 0 bases at V and 5 bases at J, with 10 bases between the two ends. This CDR3 contains 14 residues. The germline gives CDR1 SGHTA, CDR2 FQGNSA. The CDR3 nucleotides read TGTGCCAGCAGCTTAGCGGGACGGGGGGAGACCCAGTACTTC. This gives the protein CASSLAGRGETQYF.

J is TRBJ1-2 and V is TRBV6-6, with D maybe TRBD1 (5 bases). This CDR3 has 11 amino acids. The V gene lost 5 bases and the J gene lost 7 bases, with 8 bases spanning the gap. CDR1 is MNHNY, CDR2 SVGAGI, per germline (reference sequence). CDR3 in DNA: TGTGCCAGCAGTCAAGGGGTTGGCTACACCTTC. Its translation: CASSQGVGYTF.

There are a few counts of this clone. The chain recombines TRBV28 with TRBJ1-1, with 8 bases that match TRBD1. The CDR3 extends over 13 amino acids. V shed 4 bases and J 6 bases; nucleotides not matched to a gene: 4. Germline V gene lookup returns CDR1 MDHEN and CDR2 SYDVKM. CDR3 sequence (DNA): TGTGCCAGCAGTTACAGGGGGTCCCCTGAAGCTTTCTTT. This translates into CASSYRGSPEAFF.

In nucleotides, the CDR3 is TGTGCCAGCAGCTTAGTGGCTAGCGGGAGCAATGAGCAGTTCTTC. Residues: CASSLVASGSNEQFF. The V and J genes are TRBV7-6 and TRBJ2-1; 10 nucleotides align to TRBD2. CDR3 size: 15 residues. V shed 1 base, J shed 6 bases, and the junction held 3 bases outside the gene matches. Germline loops: CDR1 SGHVS, CDR2 FNYEAQ. The variable domain in full, with the rest retrieved from reference TRBV7-6 and TRBJ2-1, is GAGVSQSPRYKVTKRGQDVALRCDPISGHVSLYWYRQALGQGPEFLTYFNYEAQQDKSGLPNDRFSAERPEGSISTLTIQRTEQRDSAMYRCASSLVASGSNEQFFGPGTRLTVL.

This clone occurred once. V is TRBV6-6 and J is TRBJ2-7; D may be TRBD2 (5 bases). The CDR3 extends over 13 amino acids. Germline assignment: CDR1 MNHNY and CDR2 SVGAGI (reference sequence). The ends were cut back, 2 bases at V and 0 bases at J, with 5 bases in the middle. CDR3 protein: CASSYAGSYEQYF. In DNA form, the CDR3 reads TGTGCCAGCAGTTACGCGGGCTCCTACGAGCAGTACTTC.

The chain joins TRBV6-6 to TRBJ2-7; no reliable D call. The CDR3 spans 16 residues. V was pared by 0 bases and J by 0 bases, with 12 bases between. CDR1 and CDR2 (germline): MNHNY, SVGAGI (reference sequence). The CDR3 DNA reads as TGTGCCAGCAGTTACTCGAAGGTAGACTTCTCCTACGAGCAGTACTTC. It encodes CASSYSKVDFSYEQYF.

The chain carries TRBV6-6 and TRBJ1-1; 8 bases fit TRBD1. The V and J ends lost 6 bases and 0 bases, in that order; junction bases with no gene match: 9. The CDR3 consists of 16 residues. Germline V gene data show CDR1 as MNHNY and CDR2 as SVGAGI (reference sequence). DNA for the CDR3: TGTGCCAGCAGAGACACAGGGGGGAAGATGAACACTGAAGCTTTCTTT. Translating gives CASRDTGGKMNTEAFF.

The table lists this clone with a few counts. Germline is not matched at one junction end, which may reflect a read error. The chain combines TRBV4-1 with TRBJ1-5; 10 bases line up with TRBD1. Germline V gene data show CDR1 as MGHRA and CDR2 as YSYEKL. There are 15 residues in the CDR3. The CDR3 protein is CASSEDRGANQPQHF. The CDR3 DNA is TGTGCCAGCAGCGAGGACAGGGGGGCCAATCAGCCCCAGCATTTT.

This chain links TRBV4-2 with TRBJ1-5; 7 bases are shared with TRBD1. Germline V gene data show CDR1 as LGHNA and CDR2 as YNFKEQ. This CDR3 is built from 16 residues. The junction had 5 bases not matched to a gene; V was cut back by 0 bases and J by 3 bases. In DNA, the CDR3 is TGTGCCAGCAGCCAAGACACGGGACAGTCCAATCAGCCCCAGCATTTT. Translating gives CASSQDTGQSNQPQHF.

V gene TRBV28 combines with J gene TRBJ2-7; 8 bases match TRBD1. The CDR3 contains 15 residues. Germline V CDR1 and CDR2: MDHEN, SYDVKM. J was trimmed by 3 bases and V by 5 bases; bases with no gene match: 9. CDR3 in amino acids: CASSPRGQAGYEQYF. The DNA for the CDR3 is TGTGCCAGCAGTCCCCGGGGACAGGCGGGCTACGAGCAGTACTTC.

The V gene is TRBV5-1, the J gene TRBJ1-2, with D tentatively TRBD1 (6 bases). The CDR3 spans 14 residues. V was pared by 7 bases and J by 0 bases, with 13 bases between. Germline V gene data show CDR1 as SGHRS and CDR2 as YFSETQ. As DNA, the CDR3 is TGCGCCAGCTCCCTCGACAGGACTAACTATGGCTACACCTTC. Amino acid sequence: CASSLDRTNYGYTF.